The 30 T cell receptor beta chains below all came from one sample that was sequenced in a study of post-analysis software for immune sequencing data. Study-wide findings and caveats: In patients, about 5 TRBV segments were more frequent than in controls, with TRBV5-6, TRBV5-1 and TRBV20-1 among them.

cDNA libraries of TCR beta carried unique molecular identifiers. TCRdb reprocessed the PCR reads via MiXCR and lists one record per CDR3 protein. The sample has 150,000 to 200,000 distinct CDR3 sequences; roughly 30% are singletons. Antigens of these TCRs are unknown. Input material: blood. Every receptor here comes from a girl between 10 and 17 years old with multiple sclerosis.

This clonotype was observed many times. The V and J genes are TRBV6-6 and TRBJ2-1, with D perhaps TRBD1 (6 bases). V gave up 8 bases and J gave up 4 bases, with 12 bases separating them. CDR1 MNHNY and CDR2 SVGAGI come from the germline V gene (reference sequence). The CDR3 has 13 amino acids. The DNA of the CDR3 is TGTGCCAGCCAGGACAGTTCTTACAATGAGCAGTTCTTC. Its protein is CASQDSSYNEQFF.

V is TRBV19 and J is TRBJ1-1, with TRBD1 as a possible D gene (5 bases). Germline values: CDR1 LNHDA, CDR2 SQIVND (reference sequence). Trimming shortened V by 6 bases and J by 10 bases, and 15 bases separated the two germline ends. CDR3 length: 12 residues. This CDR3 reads CASRPTGRAAFF. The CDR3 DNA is TGTGCCAGTAGGCCGACGGGCAGGGCAGCTTTCTTT.

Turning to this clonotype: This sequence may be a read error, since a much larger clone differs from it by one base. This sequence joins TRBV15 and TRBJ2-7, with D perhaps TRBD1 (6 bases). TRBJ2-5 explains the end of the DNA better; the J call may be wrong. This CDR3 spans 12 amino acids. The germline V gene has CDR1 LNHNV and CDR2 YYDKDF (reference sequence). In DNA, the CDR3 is TGTGCCACCAAAACAAGGGGGGAGACCCAGTACTTC. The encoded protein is CATKTRGETQYF.

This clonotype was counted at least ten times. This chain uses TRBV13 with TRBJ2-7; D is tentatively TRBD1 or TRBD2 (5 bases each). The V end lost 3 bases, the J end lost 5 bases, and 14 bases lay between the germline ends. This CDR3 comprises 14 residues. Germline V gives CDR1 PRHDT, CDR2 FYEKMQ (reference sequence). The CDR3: CASSFEGMGHEQYF. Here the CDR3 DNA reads TGTGCCAGCAGCTTTGAGGGGATGGGCCACGAGCAGTACTTC.

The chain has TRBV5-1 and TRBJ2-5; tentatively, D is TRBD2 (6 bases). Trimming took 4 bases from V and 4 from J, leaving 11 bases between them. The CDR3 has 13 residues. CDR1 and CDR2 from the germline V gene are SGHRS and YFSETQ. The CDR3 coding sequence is TGCGCCAGCAGCGGGCAGGAGGGAGAGACCCAGTACTTC. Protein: CASSGQEGETQYF.

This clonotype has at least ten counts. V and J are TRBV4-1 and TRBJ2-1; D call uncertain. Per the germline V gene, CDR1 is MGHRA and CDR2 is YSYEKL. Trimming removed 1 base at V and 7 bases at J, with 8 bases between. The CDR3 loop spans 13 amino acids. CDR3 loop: CASSQGTPNEQFF. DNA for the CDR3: TGCGCCAGCAGCCAAGGCACACCGAATGAGCAGTTCTTC.

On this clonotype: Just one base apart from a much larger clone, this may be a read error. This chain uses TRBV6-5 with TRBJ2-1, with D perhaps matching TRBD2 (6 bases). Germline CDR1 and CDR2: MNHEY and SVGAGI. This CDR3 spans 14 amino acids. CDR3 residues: CAGSYGDRGSEQFF. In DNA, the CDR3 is TGTGCCGGCAGTTACGGCGACCGGGGGTCTGAGCAGTTCTTC.

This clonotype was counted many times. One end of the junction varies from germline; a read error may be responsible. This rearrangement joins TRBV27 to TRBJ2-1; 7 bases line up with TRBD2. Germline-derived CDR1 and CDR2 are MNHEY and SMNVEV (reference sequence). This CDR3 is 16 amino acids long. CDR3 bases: TGTGCCAGCAGTTTTTGGGGGAGGGCTTTCTACGATGAGCAGTTCTTC. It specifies CASSFWGRAFYDEQFF.

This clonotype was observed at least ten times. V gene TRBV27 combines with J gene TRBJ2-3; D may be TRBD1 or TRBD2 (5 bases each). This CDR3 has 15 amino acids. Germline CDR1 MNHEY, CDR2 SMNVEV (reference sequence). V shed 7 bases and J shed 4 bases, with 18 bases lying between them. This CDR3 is CASNGRGRGADTQYF. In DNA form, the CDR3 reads TGTGCCAGCAACGGGCGTGGGAGAGGGGCAGATACGCAGTATTTT.

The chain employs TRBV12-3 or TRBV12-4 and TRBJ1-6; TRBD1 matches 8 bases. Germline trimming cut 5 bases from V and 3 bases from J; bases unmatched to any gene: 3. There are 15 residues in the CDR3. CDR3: CASSTGTGYNSPLHF. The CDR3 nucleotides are TGTGCCAGCAGTACTGGGACAGGCTATAATTCACCCCTCCACTTT.

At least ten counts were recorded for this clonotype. CDR3 sequence reads: CASSLGAGTANNEQFF. The DNA for the CDR3 is TGTGCCAGCAGCTTGGGGGCCGGGACAGCCAACAATGAGCAGTTCTTC. The V call is TRBV5-6, the J call TRBJ2-1, with 7 nucleotides matching TRBD1. The CDR3 totals 16 residues. CDR1 is SGHDT, CDR2 YYEEEE, per germline. The ends lost 0 bases at V and 5 bases at J; junction bases unmatched: 8.

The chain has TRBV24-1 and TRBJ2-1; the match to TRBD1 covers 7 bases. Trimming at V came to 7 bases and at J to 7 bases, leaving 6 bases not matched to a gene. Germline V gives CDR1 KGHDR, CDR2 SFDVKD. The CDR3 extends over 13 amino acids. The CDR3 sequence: CATSLTGRNEQFF. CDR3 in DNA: TGTGCCACCAGCCTGACAGGGCGGAATGAGCAGTTCTTC.

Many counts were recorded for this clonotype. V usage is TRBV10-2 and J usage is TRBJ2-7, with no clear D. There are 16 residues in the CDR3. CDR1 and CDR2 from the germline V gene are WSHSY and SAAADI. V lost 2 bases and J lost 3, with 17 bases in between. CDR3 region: CASSEGGRYPLYEQYF. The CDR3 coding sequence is TGCGCCAGCAGTGAGGGCGGCAGATATCCCCTCTACGAGCAGTACTTC.

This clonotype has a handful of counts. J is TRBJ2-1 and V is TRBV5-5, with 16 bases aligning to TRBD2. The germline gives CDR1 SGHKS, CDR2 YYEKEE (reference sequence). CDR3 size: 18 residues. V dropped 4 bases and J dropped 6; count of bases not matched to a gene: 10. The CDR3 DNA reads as TGTGCCAGCAGCCAGGGACTAGCGGGAGGGCTATCTGTCAATGAGCAGTTCTTC. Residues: CASSQGLAGGLSVNEQFF.

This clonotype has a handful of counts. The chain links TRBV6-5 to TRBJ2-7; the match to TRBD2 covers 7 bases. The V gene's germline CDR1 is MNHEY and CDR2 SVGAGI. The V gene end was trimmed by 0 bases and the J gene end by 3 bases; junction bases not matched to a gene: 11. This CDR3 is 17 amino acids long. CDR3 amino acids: CASSYSGGGRAYYEQYF. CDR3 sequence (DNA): TGTGCCAGCAGTTACTCGGGTGGTGGGAGGGCCTACTACGAGCAGTACTTC.

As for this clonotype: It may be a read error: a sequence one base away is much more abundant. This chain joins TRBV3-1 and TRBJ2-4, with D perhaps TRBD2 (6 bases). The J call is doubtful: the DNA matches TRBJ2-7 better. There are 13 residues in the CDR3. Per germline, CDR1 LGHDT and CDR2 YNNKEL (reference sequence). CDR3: CASSQIAADEQYF. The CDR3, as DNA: TGTGCCAGCAGCCAAATAGCGGCGGACGAGCAGTACTTC.

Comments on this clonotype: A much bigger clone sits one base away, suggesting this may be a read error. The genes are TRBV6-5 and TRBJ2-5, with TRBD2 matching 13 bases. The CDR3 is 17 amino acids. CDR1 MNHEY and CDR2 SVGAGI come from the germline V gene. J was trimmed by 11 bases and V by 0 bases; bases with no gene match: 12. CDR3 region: CASSYSIGTSGKDEQYF. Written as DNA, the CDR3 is TGTGCCAGCAGTTACTCGATCGGGACTAGCGGGAAGGATGAGCAGTACTTC.

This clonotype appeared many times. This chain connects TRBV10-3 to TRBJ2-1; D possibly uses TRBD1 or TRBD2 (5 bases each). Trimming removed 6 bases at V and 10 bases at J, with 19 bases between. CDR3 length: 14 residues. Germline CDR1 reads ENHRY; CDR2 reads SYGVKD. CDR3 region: CAISTGTIGEEQFF. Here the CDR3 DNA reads TGTGCCATCAGCACCGGGACCATCGGGGAAGAGCAGTTCTTC.

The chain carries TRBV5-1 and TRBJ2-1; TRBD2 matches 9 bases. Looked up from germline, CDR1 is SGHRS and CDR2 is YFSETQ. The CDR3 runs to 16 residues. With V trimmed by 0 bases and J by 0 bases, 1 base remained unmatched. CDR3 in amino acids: CASSLGGLASYNEQFF. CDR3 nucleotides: TGCGCCAGCAGCTTGGGGGGACTAGCCTCCTACAATGAGCAGTTCTTC.

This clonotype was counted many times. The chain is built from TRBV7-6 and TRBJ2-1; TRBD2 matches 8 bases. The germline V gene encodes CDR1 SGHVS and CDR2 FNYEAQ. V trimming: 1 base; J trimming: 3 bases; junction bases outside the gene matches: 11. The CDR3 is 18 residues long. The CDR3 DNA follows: TGTGCCAGCAGCTTAGTCGTCGGTGTTAGCGGGAACTACAATGAGCAGTTCTTC. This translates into CASSLVVGVSGNYNEQFF.

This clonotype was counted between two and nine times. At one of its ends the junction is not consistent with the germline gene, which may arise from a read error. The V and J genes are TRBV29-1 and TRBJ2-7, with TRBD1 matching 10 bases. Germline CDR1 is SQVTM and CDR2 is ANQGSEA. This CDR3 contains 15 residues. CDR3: CGVGIRDRGPYEQYF. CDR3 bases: TGCGGCGTTGGAATCAGGGACAGGGGACCCTACGAGCAGTACTTC.

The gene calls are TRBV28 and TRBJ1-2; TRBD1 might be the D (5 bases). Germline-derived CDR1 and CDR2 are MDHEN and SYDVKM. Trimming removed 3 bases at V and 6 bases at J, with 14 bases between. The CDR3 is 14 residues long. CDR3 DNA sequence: TGTGCCAGCAGTTTTGGGGGTGCAGGGAATGGCTACACCTTC. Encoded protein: CASSFGGAGNGYTF.

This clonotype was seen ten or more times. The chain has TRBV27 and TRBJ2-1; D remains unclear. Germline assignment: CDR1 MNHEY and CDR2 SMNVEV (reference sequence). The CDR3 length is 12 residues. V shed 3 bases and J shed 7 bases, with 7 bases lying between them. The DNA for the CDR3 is TGTGCCAGCAGTTTGATAGGGAATGAGCAGTTCTTC. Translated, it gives CASSLIGNEQFF.

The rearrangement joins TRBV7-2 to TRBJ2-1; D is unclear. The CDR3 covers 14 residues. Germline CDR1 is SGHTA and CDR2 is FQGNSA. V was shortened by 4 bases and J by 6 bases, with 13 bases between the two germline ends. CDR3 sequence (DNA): TGTGCCAGCAGCTGGAGAGCAGATCGCAATGAGCAGTTCTTC. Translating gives CASSWRADRNEQFF.

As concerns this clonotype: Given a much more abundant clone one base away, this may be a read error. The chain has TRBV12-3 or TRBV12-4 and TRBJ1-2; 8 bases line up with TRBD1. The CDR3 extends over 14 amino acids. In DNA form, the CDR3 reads TGTGCCGGCAGCCTGGGACAGGATAACTATGGCTACACCTTC. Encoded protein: CAGSLGQDNYGYTF.

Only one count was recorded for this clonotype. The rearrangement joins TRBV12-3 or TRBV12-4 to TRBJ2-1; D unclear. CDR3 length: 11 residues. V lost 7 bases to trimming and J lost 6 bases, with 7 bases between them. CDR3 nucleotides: TGTGCCAGCACCGCCATCAATGAGCAGTTCTTC. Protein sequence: CASTAINEQFF.

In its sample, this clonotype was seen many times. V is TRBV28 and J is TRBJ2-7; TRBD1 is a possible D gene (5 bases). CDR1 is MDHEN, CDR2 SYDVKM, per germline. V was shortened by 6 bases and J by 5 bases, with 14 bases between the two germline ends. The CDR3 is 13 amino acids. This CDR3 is CASRPGFVDEQYF. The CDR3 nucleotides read TGTGCCAGCAGGCCAGGGTTTGTCGACGAGCAGTACTTC.

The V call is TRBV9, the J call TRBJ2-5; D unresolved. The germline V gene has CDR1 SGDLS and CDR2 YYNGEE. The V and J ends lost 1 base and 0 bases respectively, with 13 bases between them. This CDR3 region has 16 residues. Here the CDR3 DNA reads TGTGCCAGCAGCGTACACAACAGCCCGTACCAAGAGACCCAGTACTTC. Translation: CASSVHNSPYQETQYF.

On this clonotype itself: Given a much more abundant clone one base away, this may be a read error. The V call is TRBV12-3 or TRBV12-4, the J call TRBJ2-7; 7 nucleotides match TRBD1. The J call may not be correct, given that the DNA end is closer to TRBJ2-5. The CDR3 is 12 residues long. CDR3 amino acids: CTGQGDGETQYF. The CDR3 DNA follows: TGTACCGGGCAGGGGGATGGAGAGACCCAGTACTTC.

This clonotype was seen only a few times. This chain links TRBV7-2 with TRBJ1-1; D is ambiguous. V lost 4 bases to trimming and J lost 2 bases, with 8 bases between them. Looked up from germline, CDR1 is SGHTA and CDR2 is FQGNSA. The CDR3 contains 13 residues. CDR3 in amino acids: CASSYPRNTEAFF. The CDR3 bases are TGTGCCAGCAGCTACCCGAGAAACACTGAAGCTTTCTTT. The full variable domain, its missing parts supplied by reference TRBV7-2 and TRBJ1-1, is GAGVSQSPSNKVTEKGKDVELRCDPISGHTALYWYRQSLGQGLEFLIYFQGNSAPDKSGLPSDRFSAERTGGSVSTLTIQRTQQEDSAVYLCASSYPRNTEAFFGQGTRLTVV.